A single sample is the source of the 25 T cell receptor beta chains below, sequenced in a study of cytomegalovirus exposure and HLA in healthy donors. PCR was performed using 60 Vbeta and 13 Jbeta primers. The protocol was immunoSEQ multiplex PCR, while the TCRdb copy is restricted to in-frame clones and leaves out a portion. The data contain some 130,000 clones, 79% of them seen just once; the ten biggest clones take up 6.5%. Sequenced sample: PBMCs. These receptors were collected from a man aged 40-55 years in good health and CMV-seropositive.

The J gene is TRBJ2-7, the V gene TRBV5-1, with D perhaps matching TRBD1 (7 bases). Trimming cost V 4 bases and J 7 bases, with 18 bases left between them. Per the germline V gene, CDR1 is SGHRS and CDR2 is YFSETQ. The CDR3 loop spans 14 amino acids. CDR3 residues: CASSAQGGSREQYF. CDR3 nucleotide sequence: TGCGCCAGCAGCGCCCAGGGGGGTTCCAGGGAGCAGTACTTC. Filled out from reference TRBV5-1 and TRBJ2-7, the complete variable domain reads KAGVTQTPRYLIKTRGQQVTLSCSPISGHRSVSWYQQTPGQGLQFLFEYFSETQRNKGNFPGRFSGRQFSNSRSEMNVSTLELGDSALYLCASSAQGGSREQYFGPGTRLTVT.

This chain joins TRBV2 and TRBJ2-1, with 7 nucleotides matching TRBD2. V gave up 3 bases and J gave up 3 bases; unmatched junction bases: 2. The CDR3 is made up of 14 amino acids. Germline values: CDR1 SNHLY, CDR2 FYNNEI. The CDR3 region has the DNA TGTGCCAGCAGTGACCGGGACTACTACAATGAGCAGTTCTTC. Protein sequence: CASSDRDYYNEQFF.

This clone has only one observation. The chain recombines TRBV15 with TRBJ2-3; 7 bases match TRBD2. Germline lookup yields CDR1 LNHNV and CDR2 YYDKDF (reference sequence). V shed 5 bases and J 6 bases; nucleotides not matched to a gene: 14. This CDR3 spans 16 amino acids. This CDR3 reads CATSLGGGGRDDTQYF. CDR3 sequence (DNA): TGTGCCACCAGCTTAGGAGGAGGAGGGAGGGACGATACGCAGTATTTT.

This chain connects TRBV11-2 to TRBJ1-5; perhaps TRBD1 as D (5 bases). Between the trimmed V and J ends, which lost 3 bases and 7 bases, there was a span of 10 bases. Germline V gene sequence: CDR1 SGHAT, CDR2 FQNNGV. The CDR3 spans 13 residues. The CDR3 region is CASSFAGPQPQHF. The DNA for the CDR3 is TGTGCCAGCAGCTTCGCAGGGCCCCAGCCCCAGCATTTT.

This rearrangement joins TRBV19 to TRBJ1-1; 7 bases are a match to TRBD1. J gave up 4 bases and V 5 bases, and 10 bases lay outside the gene matches. The CDR3 spans 15 residues. The germline gives CDR1 LNHDA, CDR2 SQIVND (reference sequence). This CDR3 reads CASSENRGSGTEAFF. CDR3 DNA: TGTGCCAGTAGTGAAAACAGGGGAAGCGGCACTGAAGCTTTCTTT.

The chain is built from TRBV5-5 and TRBJ2-2, with D uncertain. Deletions cut 4 bases from V and 0 bases from J, with 16 bases between. CDR3 length: 17 residues. The germline gives CDR1 SGHKS, CDR2 YYEKEE (reference sequence). The CDR3 DNA sequence: TGTGCCAGCAGCCCGCGGCGTGCGGTCGCGAACACCGGGGAGCTGTTTTTT. Translating gives CASSPRRAVANTGELFF.

The genes are TRBV11-2 and TRBJ1-6; D gene ambiguous. The germline gives CDR1 SGHAT, CDR2 FQNNGV. The length of the CDR3 is 15 residues. Between the trimmed V and J ends, which lost 7 bases and 7 bases, there was a span of 17 bases. The CDR3 DNA sequence: TGTGCCAGCAAGGGCGGGTGGGGTCCCAATTCACCCCTCCACTTT. Its protein is CASKGGWGPNSPLHF. Full variable domain (missing parts from reference TRBV11-2 and TRBJ1-6): EAGVAQSPRYKIIEKRQSVAFWCNPISGHATLYWYQQILGQGPKLLIQFQNNGVVDDSQLPKDRFSAERLKGVDSTLKIQPAKLEDSAVYLCASKGGWGPNSPLHFGNGTRLTVT.

This clone was observed a few times. This sequence joins TRBV19 and TRBJ2-2, with D perhaps matching TRBD1 (5 bases). This CDR3 comprises 13 residues. Germline lookup yields CDR1 LNHDA and CDR2 SQIVND (reference sequence). The germline V and J ends were trimmed by 3 bases and 4 bases, with 6 bases remaining between them. In nucleotides, the CDR3 is TGTGCCAGTAGTATCCAGGGCACCGGGGAGCTGTTTTTT. Amino acid sequence: CASSIQGTGELFF.

The chain employs TRBV7-9 and TRBJ1-2, with a possible D match to TRBD1 (6 bases). This CDR3 contains 16 residues. V lost 5 bases to trimming and J lost 8 bases, with 24 bases between them. From germline, CDR1 is SEHNR and CDR2 FQNEAQ (reference sequence). DNA for the CDR3: TGTGCCAGCAGCGTAGGTGGGAACAGGGCTGCTGAAGGCTACACCTTC. Its translation is CASSVGGNRAAEGYTF.

The chain has TRBV5-1 and TRBJ1-2, with D unclear. CDR1 SGHRS and CDR2 YFSETQ come from the germline V gene. The CDR3 loop spans 12 amino acids. Trimming pared 4 bases from V and 8 bases from J, leaving 12 bases between. This CDR3 reads CASSQTAAGYTF. CDR3 coding DNA: TGCGCCAGCAGCCAGACGGCGGCGGGCTACACCTTC.

In regard to this clone: Compared with germline, one end of the junction differs, possibly owing to a read error. V and J are TRBV7-7 and TRBJ2-7; TRBD2 matches 14 bases. The CDR3 sequence is 15 residues long. Germline V CDR1 and CDR2: SSHAT, FNYEAQ (reference sequence). The CDR3 region is CASSEGLAGGGEQYF. For the CDR3, the DNA is TGTGCTAGCAGCGAAGGACTAGCGGGAGGAGGGGAGCAGTACTTC.

V usage is TRBV7-2 and J usage is TRBJ1-4, with D possibly being TRBD1 (5 bases). The CDR3 loop spans 15 amino acids. CDR1 is SGHTA, CDR2 FQGNSA, per germline. V was cut by 2 bases and J by 8 bases, with 15 bases left in between. Here the CDR3 reads CASSLIHRAGEKLFF. The DNA for the CDR3 is TGTGCCAGCAGCTTAATTCACAGAGCAGGGGAAAAACTGTTTTTT.

CDR3 nucleotides: TGTGCCAGCAGCGACGACGTAGGGGGCATGAACACTGAAGCTTTCTTT. Protein: CASSDDVGGMNTEAFF. The chain carries TRBV7-6 and TRBJ1-1; TRBD1 matches at 7 bases. CDR1 and CDR2 (germline): SGHVS, FNYEAQ. The V gene end was trimmed by 5 bases and the J gene end by 0 bases; junction bases not matched to a gene: 9. This CDR3 has 16 amino acids.

DNA of the CDR3: TGTGCCAGTAGTATAGGGGGACAGAATTACAATCAGCCCCAGCATTTT. This codes for CASSIGGQNYNQPQHF. The V and J genes are TRBV19 and TRBJ1-5; 7 bases are shared with TRBD1. Germline CDR1 and CDR2: LNHDA and SQIVND (reference sequence). Germline trimming cut 1 base from V and 3 bases from J; bases unmatched to any gene: 6. The CDR3 is 16 residues long.

The V call is TRBV11-1, the J call TRBJ2-1, with D possibly matching TRBD2 (6 bases). This CDR3 spans 15 amino acids. Per the germline V gene, CDR1 is SGHAT and CDR2 is FQDESV (reference sequence). V was trimmed by 1 base and J by 3 bases, leaving 10 bases between them. CDR3 sequence: CASSLGTSRYNEQFF. For the CDR3, the DNA is TGTGCCAGCAGCTTAGGAACTAGCCGCTACAATGAGCAGTTCTTC.

The CDR3 DNA is TGCAGCGTTGCCCAACGCAGGGTCGGAACTGAAGCTTTCTTT. Translating gives CSVAQRRVGTEAFF. J is TRBJ1-1 and V is TRBV29-1; weak D call: TRBD1 (5 bases). Trimming left V 4 bases short and J 5 bases short, with 17 bases between. Germline-derived CDR1 and CDR2 are SQVTM and ANQGSEA. The CDR3 runs 14 residues.

V usage is TRBV4-1 and J usage is TRBJ1-5, with D perhaps TRBD1 (5 bases). Germline lookup yields CDR1 MGHRA and CDR2 YSYEKL. Between the trimmed V and J ends, which lost 2 bases and 8 bases, there was a span of 13 bases. This CDR3 region has 14 residues. The CDR3 nucleotides are TGCGCCAGCAGCCAACAGGGCATCCCTGAGCCCCAGCATTTT. Protein product: CASSQQGIPEPQHF.

This sequence joins TRBV19 and TRBJ2-7, with D perhaps TRBD2 (6 bases). V was clipped by 5 bases and J by 5 bases, with 16 bases between them. CDR1 and CDR2 (germline): LNHDA, SQIVND (reference sequence). There are 14 residues in the CDR3. Here the CDR3 DNA reads TGTGCCAGTAGTGCCCCGACTAGACACCACGAGCAGTACTTC. Protein product: CASSAPTRHHEQYF.

This rearrangement joins TRBV14 to TRBJ2-2, with TRBD2 identical over 7 bases. CDR3 length: 16 amino acids. V shed 3 bases and J 7 bases; nucleotides not matched to a gene: 11. The germline CDR1 and CDR2 sequences are SGHDN and FVKESK. The CDR3 nucleotides read TGTGCCAGCAGCCACGACGGACTAGGCGAGGTCGGGGAGCTGTTTTTT. This translates into CASSHDGLGEVGELFF.

This clone was recorded once. The V gene is TRBV5-1, the J gene TRBJ1-5; D might be TRBD1 (5 bases). The CDR3 contains 14 residues. The germline V gene has CDR1 SGHRS and CDR2 YFSETQ. Trimming took off 4 bases at V and 7 bases at J, with 15 bases between the two ends. CDR3 residues: CASSPGGGYQPQHF. CDR3 in DNA: TGCGCCAGCAGCCCGGGGGGAGGGTACCAGCCCCAGCATTTT. The variable domain in full, with the rest retrieved from reference TRBV5-1 and TRBJ1-5, is KAGVTQTPRYLIKTRGQQVTLSCSPISGHRSVSWYQQTPGQGLQFLFEYFSETQRNKGNFPGRFSGRQFSNSRSEMNVSTLELGDSALYLCASSPGGGYQPQHFGDGTRLSIL.

The V gene is TRBV10-3, the J gene TRBJ2-3; 8 bases line up with TRBD1. Trimming cost V 0 bases and J 2 bases; bases outside gene matches: 4. Germline CDR1 ENHRY, CDR2 SYGVKD. CDR3 length: 16 residues. CDR3 nucleotide sequence: TGTGCCATCAGTGAGTCGCAGGGGGCAGACACAGATACGCAGTATTTT. It codes for CAISESQGADTDTQYF.

A note on this clone: In the same sample, other DNA sequences code for this CDR3. The genes are TRBV7-9 and TRBJ1-1; a possible D gene is TRBD1 (6 bases). The V end lost 5 bases, the J end lost 1 base, and 11 bases lay between the germline ends. The length of the CDR3 is 14 residues. The germline gives CDR1 SEHNR, CDR2 FQNEAQ (reference sequence). CDR3 protein: CASSPGQTNTEAFF. In nucleotides, the CDR3 is TGTGCCAGCAGCCCTGGACAGACGAACACTGAAGCTTTCTTT.

The V gene is TRBV28, the J gene TRBJ2-7; TRBD1 agrees at 8 bases. V lost 4 bases and J lost 4; bases outside the gene matches: 12. The CDR3 contains 16 residues. In germline, CDR1 is MDHEN, CDR2 SYDVKM. The CDR3 DNA reads as TGTGCCAGCAGTTATCCCTTCGGGACAGGTCTATACGAGCAGTACTTC. It translates to CASSYPFGTGLYEQYF.

The chain is built from TRBV12-5 and TRBJ2-1, with 7 bases matching TRBD1. The J segment lost 2 bases and the V segment lost 1 base, leaving 5 bases of the junction unmatched. Germline values: CDR1 LGHNT, CDR2 FRNRAP. CDR3 length: 16 residues. The CDR3 protein is CASGLDQGQPYNEQFF. Written as DNA, the CDR3 is TGTGCTAGTGGTTTGGACCAGGGACAGCCCTACAATGAGCAGTTCTTC. Full variable domain (missing parts from reference TRBV12-5 and TRBJ2-1): DARVTQTPRHKVTEMGQEVTMRCQPILGHNTVFWYRQTMMQGLELLAYFRNRAPLDDSGMPKDRFSAEMPDATLATLKIQPSEPRDSAVYFCASGLDQGQPYNEQFFGPGTRLTVL.

This clone was seen just once. The rearrangement joins TRBV29-1 to TRBJ1-1, with 10 bases fitting TRBD1. CDR3 length: 11 residues. CDR1 is SQVTM, CDR2 ANQGSEA, per germline. V was pared by 6 bases and J by 13 bases, with 8 bases of the junction left unmatched. CDR3 bases: TGCAGCGTACAGACAGGGGGCCAGGGTTTCTTT. It is translated as CSVQTGGQGFF.